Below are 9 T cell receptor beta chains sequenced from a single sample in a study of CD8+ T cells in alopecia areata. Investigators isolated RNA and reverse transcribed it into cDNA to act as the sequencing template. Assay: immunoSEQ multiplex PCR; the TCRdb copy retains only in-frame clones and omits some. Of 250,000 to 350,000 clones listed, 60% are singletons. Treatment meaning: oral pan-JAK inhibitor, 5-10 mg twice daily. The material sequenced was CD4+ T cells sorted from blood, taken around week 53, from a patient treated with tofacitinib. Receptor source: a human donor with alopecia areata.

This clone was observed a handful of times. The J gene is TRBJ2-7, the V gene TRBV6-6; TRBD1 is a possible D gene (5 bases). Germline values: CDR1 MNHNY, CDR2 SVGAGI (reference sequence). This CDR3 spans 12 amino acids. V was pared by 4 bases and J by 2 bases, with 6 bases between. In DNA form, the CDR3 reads TGTGCCAGCAGTTTGACAGCCTACGAGCAGTACTTC. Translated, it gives CASSLTAYEQYF.

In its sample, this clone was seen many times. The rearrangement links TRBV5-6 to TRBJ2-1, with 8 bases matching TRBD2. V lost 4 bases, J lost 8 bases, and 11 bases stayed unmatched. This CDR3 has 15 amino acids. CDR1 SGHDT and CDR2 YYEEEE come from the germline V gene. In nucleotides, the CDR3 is TGTGCCAGCAGCGTGCGACGGACTAGCTGGGATGAGCAGTTCTTC. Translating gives CASSVRRTSWDEQFF. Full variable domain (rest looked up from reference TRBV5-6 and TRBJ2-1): DAGVTQSPTHLIKTRGQQVTLRCSPKSGHDTVSWYQQALGQGPQFIFQYYEEEERQRGNFPDRFSGHQFPNYSSELNVNALLLGDSALYLCASSVRRTSWDEQFFGPGTRLTVL.

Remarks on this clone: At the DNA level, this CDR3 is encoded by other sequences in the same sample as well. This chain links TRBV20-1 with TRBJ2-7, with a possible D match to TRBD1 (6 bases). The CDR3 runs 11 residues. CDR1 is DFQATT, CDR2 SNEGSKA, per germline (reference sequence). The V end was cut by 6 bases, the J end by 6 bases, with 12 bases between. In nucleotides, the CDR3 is TGCAGTGCCAGGACAGTGGGCGAGCAGTACTTC. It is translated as CSARTVGEQYF.

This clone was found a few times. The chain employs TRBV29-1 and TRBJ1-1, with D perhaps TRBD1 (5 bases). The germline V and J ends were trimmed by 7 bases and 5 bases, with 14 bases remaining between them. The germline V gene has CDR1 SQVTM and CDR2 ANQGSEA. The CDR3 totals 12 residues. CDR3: CSARGGRTEAFF. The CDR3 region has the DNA TGCAGCGCGCGCGGGGGACGGACTGAAGCTTTCTTT.

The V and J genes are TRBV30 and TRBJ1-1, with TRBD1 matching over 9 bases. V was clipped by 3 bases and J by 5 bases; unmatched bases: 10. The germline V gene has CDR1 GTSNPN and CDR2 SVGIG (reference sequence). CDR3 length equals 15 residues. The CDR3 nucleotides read TGTGCCTGGAGCGATACCGGGACAGGGAGTACTGAAGCTTTCTTT. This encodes CAWSDTGTGSTEAFF.

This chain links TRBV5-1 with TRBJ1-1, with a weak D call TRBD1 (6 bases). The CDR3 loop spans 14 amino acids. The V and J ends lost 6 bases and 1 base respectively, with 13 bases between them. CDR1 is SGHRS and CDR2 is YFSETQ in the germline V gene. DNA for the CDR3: TGCGCCAGCAAAGTGGGACACAGGAACACTGAAGCTTTCTTT. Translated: CASKVGHRNTEAFF.

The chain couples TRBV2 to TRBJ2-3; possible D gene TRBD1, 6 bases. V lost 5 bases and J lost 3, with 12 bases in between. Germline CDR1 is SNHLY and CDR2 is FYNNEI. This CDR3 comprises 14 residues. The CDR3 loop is CASSKQGRTDTQYF. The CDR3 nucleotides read TGTGCCAGCAGTAAACAGGGAAGGACAGATACGCAGTATTTT.

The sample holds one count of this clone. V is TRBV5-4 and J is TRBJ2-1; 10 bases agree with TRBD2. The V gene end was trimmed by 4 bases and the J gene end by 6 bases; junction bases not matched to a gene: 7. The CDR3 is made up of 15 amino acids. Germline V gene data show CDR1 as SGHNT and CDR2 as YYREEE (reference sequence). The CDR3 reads CASSQAGGQGNEQFF. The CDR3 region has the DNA TGTGCCAGCAGCCAAGCGGGGGGGCAAGGCAATGAGCAGTTCTTC.

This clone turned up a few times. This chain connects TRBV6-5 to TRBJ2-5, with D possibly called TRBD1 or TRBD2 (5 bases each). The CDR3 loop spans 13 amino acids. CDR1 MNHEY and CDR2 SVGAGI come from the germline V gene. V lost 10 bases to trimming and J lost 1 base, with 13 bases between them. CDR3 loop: CATRGVGQETQYF. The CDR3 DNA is TGTGCCACGAGGGGTGTGGGCCAAGAGACCCAGTACTTC.